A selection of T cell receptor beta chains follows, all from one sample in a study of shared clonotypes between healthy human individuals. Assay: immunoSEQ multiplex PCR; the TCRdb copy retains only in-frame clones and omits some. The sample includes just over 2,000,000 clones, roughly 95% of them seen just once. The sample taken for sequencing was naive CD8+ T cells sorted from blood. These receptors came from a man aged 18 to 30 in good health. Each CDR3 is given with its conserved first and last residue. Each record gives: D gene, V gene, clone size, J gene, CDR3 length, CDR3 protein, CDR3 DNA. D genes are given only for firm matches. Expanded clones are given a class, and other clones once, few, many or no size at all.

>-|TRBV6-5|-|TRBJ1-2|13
CASSGGSLYGYTF
TGTGCCAGCAGCGGGGGGAGTTTATATGGCTACACCTTC
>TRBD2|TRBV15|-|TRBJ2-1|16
CATSGSLTSSHNEQFF
TGTGCCACCAGCGGATCCCTGACTAGCTCCCACAATGAGCAGTTCTTC
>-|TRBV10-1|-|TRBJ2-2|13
CASSESSPGELFF
TGCGCCAGCAGTGAGTCTAGCCCCGGGGAGCTGTTTTTT
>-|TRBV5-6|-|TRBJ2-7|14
CASNIGPASDEQYF
TGTGCCAGCAACATCGGTCCGGCTAGCGACGAGCAGTACTTC
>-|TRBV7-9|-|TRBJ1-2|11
CASSKDYGYTF
TGTGCCAGCAGTAAGGACTATGGCTACACCTTC
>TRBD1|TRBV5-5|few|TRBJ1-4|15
CASTREGTANEKLFF
TGTGCCAGCACCCGGGAGGGGACAGCTAATGAAAAACTGTTTTTT
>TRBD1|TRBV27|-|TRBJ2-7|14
CASSLKGQVYEQYF
TGTGCCAGCAGTTTAAAGGGACAGGTCTACGAGCAGTACTTC
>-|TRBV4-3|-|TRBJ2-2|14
CASSQGEGTGELFF
TGCGCCAGCAGCCAAGGAGAAGGCACCGGGGAGCTGTTTTTT
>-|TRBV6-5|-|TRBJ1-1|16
CASSYYMGGEGAEAFF
TGTGCCAGCAGTTATTATATGGGCGGGGAAGGAGCTGAAGCTTTCTTT
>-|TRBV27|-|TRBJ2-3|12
CASSFPRDTQYF
TGTGCCAGCAGTTTCCCCCGGGATACGCAGTATTTT
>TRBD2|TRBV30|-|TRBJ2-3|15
CAWSMASGYTDTQYF
TGTGCCTGGAGTATGGCTAGCGGGTACACAGATACGCAGTATTTT
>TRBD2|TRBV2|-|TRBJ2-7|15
CASSEGTSVTYEQYF
TGTGCCAGCAGTGAAGGGACTAGCGTTACCTACGAGCAGTACTTC
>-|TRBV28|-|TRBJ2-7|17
CASSLAPATRIFYEQYF
TGTGCCAGCAGTTTAGCGCCGGCGACTAGGATTTTCTACGAGCAGTACTTC
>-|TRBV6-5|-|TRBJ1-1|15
CASRAAAYMNTEAFF
TGTGCCAGCAGGGCGGCAGCATACATGAACACTGAAGCTTTCTTT
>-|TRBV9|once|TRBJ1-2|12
CASSAGVLGYTF
TGTGCCAGCAGCGCCGGGGTTCTTGGCTACACCTTC
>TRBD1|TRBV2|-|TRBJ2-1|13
CASTGQGYNEQFF
TGTGCCAGCACAGGACAGGGATACAATGAGCAGTTCTTC
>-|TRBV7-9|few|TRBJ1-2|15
CASSFPPQGNYGYTF
TGTGCCAGCAGCTTCCCGCCGCAGGGAAACTATGGCTACACCTTC
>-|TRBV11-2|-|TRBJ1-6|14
CASSSLALDRDCHF
TGTGCCAGCAGCTCCCTAGCCTTGGACCGGGATTGCCACTTT
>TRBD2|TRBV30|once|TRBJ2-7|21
CAWSALGRGRNPLGGSYEQYF
TGTGCCTGGAGCGCTCTTGGGAGGGGACGGAATCCACTGGGAGGTTCCTACGAGCAGTACTTC
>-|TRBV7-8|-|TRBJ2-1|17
CASSLGVAGTIYNEQFF
TGTGCCAGCAGCTTAGGGGTGGCCGGGACGATTTACAATGAGCAGTTCTTC
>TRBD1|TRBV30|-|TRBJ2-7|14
CAWSRGTGTYEQYF
TGTGCCTGGAGTAGGGGGACAGGGACCTACGAGCAGTACTTC
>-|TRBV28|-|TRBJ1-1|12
CASSLFSTEAFF
TGTGCCAGCAGTTTATTTAGCACTGAAGCTTTCTTT
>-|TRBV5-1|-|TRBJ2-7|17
CASSLYGGSARQDEQYF
TGCGCCAGCAGCTTGTATGGCGGGTCCGCCCGCCAGGACGAGCAGTACTTC
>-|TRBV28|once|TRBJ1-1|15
CASSLFSGANTEAFF
TGTGCCAGCAGTTTATTTTCAGGGGCGAACACTGAAGCTTTCTTT
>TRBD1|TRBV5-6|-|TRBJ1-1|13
CASSKQGPTEAFF
TGTGCCAGCAGCAAACAGGGGCCCACTGAAGCTTTCTTT
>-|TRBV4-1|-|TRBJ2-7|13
CASSQWTDYEQYF
TGCGCCAGCAGCCAGTGGACAGATTACGAGCAGTACTTC
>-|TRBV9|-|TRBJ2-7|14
CASSVVSSSYEQYF
TGTGCCAGCAGCGTAGTTAGCAGCTCCTACGAGCAGTACTTC
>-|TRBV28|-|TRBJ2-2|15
CATRGDGGVTGELFF
TGTGCCACCAGGGGGGACGGAGGGGTCACCGGGGAGCTGTTTTTT
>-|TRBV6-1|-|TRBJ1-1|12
CASREVSTEAFF
TGTGCCAGCAGAGAGGTGAGCACTGAAGCTTTCTTT
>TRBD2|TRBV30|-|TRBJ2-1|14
CAWSASGIYNEQFF
TGTGCCTGGAGTGCAAGCGGGATCTACAATGAGCAGTTCTTC
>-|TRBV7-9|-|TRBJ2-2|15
CASSLVRAVTGELFF
TGTGCCAGCAGCTTAGTCCGGGCGGTCACCGGGGAGCTGTTTTTT
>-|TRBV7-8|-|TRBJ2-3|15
CASSQIRGFTDTQYF
TGTGCCAGCAGTCAGATTAGGGGTTTTACAGATACGCAGTATTTT
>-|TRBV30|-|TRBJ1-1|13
CAWSVVGGTEAFF
TGTGCCTGGAGTGTTGTTGGGGGCACTGAAGCTTTCTTT
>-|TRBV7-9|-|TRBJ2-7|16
CASSPPWGDSSYEQYF
TGTGCCAGCAGCCCCCCCTGGGGGGACAGTTCCTACGAGCAGTACTTC
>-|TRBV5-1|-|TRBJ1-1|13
CASSPRGGTEAFF
TGCGCCAGCAGCCCCCGGGGGGGCACTGAAGCTTTCTTT
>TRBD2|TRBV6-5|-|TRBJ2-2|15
CASRTSSGHTGELFF
TGTGCCAGCAGGACCTCTAGCGGACACACCGGGGAGCTGTTTTTT
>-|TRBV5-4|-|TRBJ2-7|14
CASSLGDTAYEQYF
TGTGCCAGCAGCTTGGGGGACACCGCCTACGAGCAGTACTTC
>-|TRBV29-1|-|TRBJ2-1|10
CSVGRAEQFF
TGCAGCGTTGGTAGGGCTGAGCAGTTCTTC
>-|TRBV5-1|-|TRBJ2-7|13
CASSFTPAYEQYF
TGCGCCAGCAGCTTTACTCCTGCCTACGAGCAGTACTTC
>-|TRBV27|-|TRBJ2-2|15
CASSSRTLNTGELFF
TGTGCCAGCAGTTCCCGTACCCTGAACACCGGGGAGCTGTTTTTT
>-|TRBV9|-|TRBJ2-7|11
CASSTPRDVIF
TGTGCCAGCAGCACCCCACGGGACGTGATCTTC
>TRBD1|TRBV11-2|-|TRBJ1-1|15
CASSFGTGMNTEAFF
TGTGCCAGCAGCTTCGGGACAGGGATGAACACTGAAGCTTTCTTT
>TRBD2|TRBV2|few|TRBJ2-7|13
CASSRGGEGWQYF
TGTGCCAGCAGTCGGGGGGGAGAGGGCTGGCAGTACTTC
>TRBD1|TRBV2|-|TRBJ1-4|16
CASSGLLQGAREKLFF
TGTGCCAGCAGTGGCCTCCTACAGGGGGCGCGTGAAAAACTGTTTTTT
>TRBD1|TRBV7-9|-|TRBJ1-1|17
CASSHRPGQGPNTEAFF
TGTGCCAGCAGCCACCGGCCGGGACAGGGCCCGAACACTGAAGCTTTCTTT
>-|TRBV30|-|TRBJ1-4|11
CAWTDSEKLFF
TGTGCCTGGACGGACAGCGAAAAACTGTTTTTT
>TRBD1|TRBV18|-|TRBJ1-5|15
CASSPGQGAHQPQHF
TGTGCCAGCTCACCGGGACAGGGGGCCCATCAGCCCCAGCATTTT
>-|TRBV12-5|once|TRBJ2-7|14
CASGLNSNPYEQYF
TGTGCTAGTGGCCTGAACAGTAACCCCTACGAGCAGTACTTC
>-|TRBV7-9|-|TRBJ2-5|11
CASSLMGTQYF
TGTGCCAGCAGCTTAATGGGGACCCAGTACTTC
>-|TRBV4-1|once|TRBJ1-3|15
CASSTNRRSGNTMYF
TGCGCCAGCAGCACCAATCGACGCTCTGGAAACACCATGTATTTT
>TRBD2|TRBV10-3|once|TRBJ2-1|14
CATETSGRGNEQFF
TGTGCCACCGAGACTAGCGGGAGAGGCAATGAGCAGTTCTTC
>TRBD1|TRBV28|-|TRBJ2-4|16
CASSSMTGKGKNIQYF
TGTGCCAGCAGTTCCATGACAGGGAAGGGTAAGAACATTCAGTACTTC
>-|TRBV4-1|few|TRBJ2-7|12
CASSQGSGEQYF
TGCGCCAGCAGCCAGGGGTCGGGCGAGCAGTACTTC
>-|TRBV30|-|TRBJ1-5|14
CAWSVGSGNQPQHF
TGTGCCTGGAGTGTAGGGTCAGGCAATCAGCCCCAGCATTTT
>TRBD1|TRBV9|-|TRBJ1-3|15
CASSPWTGTGNTIYF
TGTGCCAGCAGCCCGTGGACAGGGACTGGAAACACCATATATTTT
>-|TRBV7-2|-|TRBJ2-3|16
CASSLVGGGGTDTQYF
TGTGCCAGCAGCTTAGTTGGGGGAGGAGGCACAGATACGCAGTATTTT